Listed below are T cell receptor beta chains from one sample, sequenced in a study of blood T cells in healthy people across ages. Via MiXCR, TCRdb re-called the 5' RACE reads, giving one row per CDR3 protein. The data contain roughly 800,000 distinct CDR3 sequences, 36% of them singletons. The sample taken for sequencing was blood. Every receptor here comes from a man younger than 30 in good health. Each CDR3 is given with its conserved first and last residue. Fields, in order: clone size, D gene, V gene, J gene, CDR3 DNA, CDR3 protein. A D gene is named only where the DNA matches it firmly. Clone size is stated in some rows and not others, as once, few, many or a class when expanded.

few	NA	TRBV20-1	TRBJ2-5	TGCAGTGCTCCATCGGCGGGAGAGACCCAGTACTTC	CSAPSAGETQYF
NA	TRBD2	TRBV9	TRBJ2-3	TGTGCCAGCACCCTATCCGGGACTACGGAAGATACGCAGTATTTT	CASTLSGTTEDTQYF
once	TRBD1	TRBV20-1	TRBJ1-2	TGCAGTGCTTCCCCGGGACAGGGAGCAGGTGGCTACACCTTC	CSASPGQGAGGYTF
many	NA	TRBV12-3/TRBV12-4	TRBJ1-2	TGTGCCAGCGGCAGGGTGGATGGCTACACCTTC	CASGRVDGYTF
NA	TRBD1	TRBV4-3	TRBJ1-1	TGCGCCAGCAACCAAGTGGGGCGGGACAGGGGTCGGACTGAAGCTTTCTTT	CASNQVGRDRGRTEAFF
NA	NA	TRBV4-2	TRBJ1-1	TGTGCCAGCAGCCGATCGGGACGGGGGAGCGCTGAAGCTTTCTTT	CASSRSGRGSAEAFF
NA	NA	TRBV5-1	TRBJ1-6	TGCGCCAGCAGCTTGGAAGTCCCAGACAATTCACCCCTCCACTTT	CASSLEVPDNSPLHF
few	TRBD2	TRBV4-2	TRBJ2-3	TGTGCCAGCAGCCAAGATTTCCTAGCGGGGGGGAACACAGATACGCAGTATTTT	CASSQDFLAGGNTDTQYF
many	NA	TRBV12-3/TRBV12-4	TRBJ2-5	TGTGCCAGCAGTCCGACCAAAGAGACCCAGTACTTC	CASSPTKETQYF
few	NA	TRBV14	TRBJ1-5	TGTGCCAGCAGCCAAGTCGGCCGAGGGGATCAGCCCCAGCATTTT	CASSQVGRGDQPQHF
NA	NA	TRBV7-3	TRBJ2-2	TGTGCCAGCAGCTTAACGTACAGGGATGACGGGGAGCTGTTTTTT	CASSLTYRDDGELFF
NA	TRBD2	TRBV7-9	TRBJ2-2	TGTGCCAGCAGCATACTAGCGGTTAAGACCGGGGAGCTGTTTTTT	CASSILAVKTGELFF
NA	TRBD2	TRBV9	TRBJ2-1	TGTGCCAGCAGCGCAGGAGCGGGGGGAGGGAATGAGCAGTTCTTC	CASSAGAGGGNEQFF
many	NA	TRBV6-2/TRBV6-3	TRBJ2-5	TGTGCCAGCAGTCACCTCCTACCTTCACTAGAGACCCAGTACTTC	CASSHLLPSLETQYF
few	TRBD2	TRBV12-3/TRBV12-4	TRBJ2-3	TGTGCCAGCAGTCCCGAGCGGGGGGGCCGATTGGCAGATACGCAGTATTTT	CASSPERGGRLADTQYF
many	TRBD1	TRBV25-1	TRBJ1-6	TGTGCCAGCAGTGAGTTAGGGACAGCGAATTCACCCCTCCACTTT	CASSELGTANSPLHF
many	NA	TRBV3-1	TRBJ1-4	TGTGCCAGCAGCCAAGACGGACAGTCGGAGACCTGGAAACTGTTTTTT	CASSQDGQSETWKLFF
few	NA	TRBV5-1	TRBJ1-1	TGCGCCAGCAGCTTGGACAAGTCGGCGAACACTGAAGCTTTCTTT	CASSLDKSANTEAFF
few	NA	TRBV6-5	TRBJ1-2	TGTGCCAGAAGTCCCGACAACTATGGCTACACCTTC	CARSPDNYGYTF
NA	TRBD2	TRBV7-2	TRBJ2-7	TGTGCCAGCAGCCAGGGACTAGCGGGGAGTACCTACGAGCAGTACTTC	CASSQGLAGSTYEQYF
NA	NA	TRBV21-1	TRBJ2-3	TGTGCCAGCAGCAGGGCTGACACAGATACGCAGTATTTT	CASSRADTDTQYF
once	NA	TRBV6-5	TRBJ1-6	TGTGCCAGCAGACTTCCCAGGGACGGTTTTTCACCCCTCCACTTT	CASRLPRDGFSPLHF
NA	TRBD1	TRBV5-6	TRBJ1-4	TGTGCCAGCAGCCCCCAGGGGGCCGGCGATGAAAAACTGTTTTTT	CASSPQGAGDEKLFF
many	TRBD2	TRBV4-3	TRBJ2-3	TGCGCCAGCAGCCAAGTACACGTAGCGGGGGGCCAACGGGATACGCAGTATTTT	CASSQVHVAGGQRDTQYF
many	TRBD1	TRBV5-1	TRBJ1-2	TGCGCCAGCAGCGGAATACAGGGGCCCCGTCGGGGCTACACCTTC	CASSGIQGPRRGYTF
NA	NA	TRBV20-1	TRBJ2-3	TGCAGTGCTAGAGGGTCCCTAGGACAAACAGATACGCAGTATTTT	CSARGSLGQTDTQYF
NA	NA	TRBV7-2	TRBJ1-3	TGTGCCAGCGCGGGGAGCTCTGGAAACGCCATATATTTT	CASAGSSGNAIYF
many	TRBD1	TRBV12-3/TRBV12-4	TRBJ2-4	TGTGCCAGCAGTCCTACGACAGGGAAAAACATTCAGTACTTC	CASSPTTGKNIQYF
few	NA	TRBV11-2	TRBJ2-1	TGTGCCAGCAGCCCCCCCTGGGGTGAGCAGTTCTTC	CASSPPWGEQFF
many	NA	TRBV12-3/TRBV12-4	TRBJ2-7	TGTGCCAGCAGTTTCATGTCCGAGCAGTACTTC	CASSFMSEQYF
NA	NA	TRBV29-1	TRBJ2-5	TGCAGCGTTGGCGGGAAATTAAAAAGAAATGAGCAGTACTTC	CSVGGKLKRNEQYF
NA	NA	TRBV20-1	TRBJ1-4	TGCAGTGCTACGGAGGGACGGCTTAATGAAAAACTGTTTTTT	CSATEGRLNEKLFF
NA	TRBD1	TRBV6-6	TRBJ2-1	TGTGCCAGCAGCCACCCCCTGAAACCGGACAGGGTGGGTGAGCAGTTCTTC	CASSHPLKPDRVGEQFF
few	NA	TRBV2	TRBJ1-5	TGTGCCAGCGGGGCTCGACAGGTGAATCAGCCCCAGCATTTT	CASGARQVNQPQHF